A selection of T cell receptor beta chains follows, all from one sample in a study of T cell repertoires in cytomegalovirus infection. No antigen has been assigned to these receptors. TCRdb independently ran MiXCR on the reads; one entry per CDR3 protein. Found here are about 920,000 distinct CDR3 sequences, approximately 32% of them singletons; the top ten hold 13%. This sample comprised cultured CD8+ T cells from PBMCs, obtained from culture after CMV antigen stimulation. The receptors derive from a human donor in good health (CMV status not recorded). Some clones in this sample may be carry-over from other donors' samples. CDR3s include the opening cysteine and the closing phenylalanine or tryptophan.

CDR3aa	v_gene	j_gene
CASSPIAGGDPANTGELFF	TRBV6-2/TRBV6-3	TRBJ2-2
CASSLTGQGAFEQFF	TRBV7-8	TRBJ2-1
CAGSSGLSSYNEQFF	TRBV2	TRBJ2-1
CASSLPGPRPYNEQFF	TRBV27	TRBJ2-1
CAISEDRARLEQYF	TRBV10-3	TRBJ2-7
CASSSGTYRPSTDTQYF	TRBV11-1	TRBJ2-3
CASRSRTSTDTQYF	TRBV19	TRBJ2-3
CASSLYRRETQYF	TRBV28	TRBJ2-5
CASSGTGGSRAYEQYF	TRBV6-1	TRBJ2-7
CASSPYRDVRSNQPQHF	TRBV18	TRBJ1-5
CSARGGQGWPTQYF	TRBV20-1	TRBJ2-3
CASSLSGDWRGYTF	TRBV7-3	TRBJ1-2
CASSLGGTSYEQYF	TRBV18	TRBJ2-7
CASSLGPNTQYF	TRBV27	TRBJ2-3
CASRDRQSNLYGYTF	TRBV6-2/TRBV6-3	TRBJ1-2